The subject of this entry is one TCR beta chain. The antigen remains unidentified. One base away lies a much larger clone, so this may be a sequencing read error. These data come from a study of shared clonotypes between healthy human individuals. Trimming stripped 4 bases from V and 7 bases from J, with 8 bases between. Germline lookup yields CDR1 SGHTA and CDR2 FQGNSA. This CDR3 has 12 amino acids. Assay used: immunoSEQ multiplex PCR; TCRdb lists only in-frame clones, some missing. The sample shows about 980,000 clones, less than 85% of them seen only once. Caucasian adults living in Nashville, Tennessee, provided all samples. Study observations and caveats: Generation probability values for non-shared clonotypes were lower than those for clonotypes shared by all four donors.

Sequenced material: memory CD4+ T cells sorted from blood. Subset of the sample: CD45RA-negative fraction. V gene TRBV7-2 combines with J gene TRBJ1-5; D unresolved. This receptor was identified in a man between 18 and 29 years old in good health. The chain's CDR3 is CASSSPGQPQHF. In DNA, the CDR3 is TGTGCCAGCAGCTCCCCCGGGCAGCCCCAGCATTTT.